This T cell receptor beta chain was identified in a study of T-cell reconstitution after alpha-beta-depleted transplantation in children. V lost 4 bases, J lost 2 bases, and 5 bases stayed unmatched. The CDR3 is made up of 15 amino acids. Germline CDR1 is SGDLS and CDR2 is YYNGEE. Unique molecular identifiers tagged the TCRbeta library. One entry per CDR3 protein, called by TCRdb with MiXCR from the PCR reads. The sample yields roughly 350,000 distinct CDR3 sequences, 10% seen once. V usage is TRBV9 and J usage is TRBJ2-1; 8 nucleotides line up with TRBD2. This clonotype was sampled from a human donor who donated a stem cell graft to a child with acute lymphoblastic leukemia. The sample in question was PBMCs from the stem cell graft donor, obtained from the stem cell graft. This chain's CDR3 is CASSRAGETYNEQFF. The CDR3 nucleotides read TGTGCCAGCAGCAGAGCGGGAGAGACCTACAATGAGCAGTTCTTC.